This record concerns one T cell receptor beta chain sequence. Its antigen remains unidentified. Next came a second PCR, run for about 7 to 12 cycles, which used a sample-barcoded 5' primer along with a J-beta primer mix. TCRdb fed the 5' RACE reads into MiXCR, producing one record per CDR3 protein. The sample contains 1.5 million to 2 million distinct CDR3 sequences, roughly 50% of which appear only once. These data originate in a study of blood T cells in healthy people across ages. General observations from the study: For the donors, CMV status was unknown and possibly confounded expanded clonotype changes. Older age went with lower TCR beta diversity per million T cells, in a roughly linear way. Estimates drawn from one million T cells were deemed to understate diversity.

Germline V gives CDR1 SGHRS, CDR2 YFSETQ. The CDR3 length is 15 residues. V was trimmed by 1 base and J by 2 bases, leaving 11 bases between them. The sequence came from a woman between 40 and 50 years old in good health. The V and J genes are TRBV5-1 and TRBJ2-3; D might be TRBD2 (7 bases). The sequencing input was blood. The CDR3 region has the DNA TGCGCCAGCAGCTTGATGGGGGGGGCCACAGATACGCAGTATTTT. Translated: CASSLMGGATDTQYF.